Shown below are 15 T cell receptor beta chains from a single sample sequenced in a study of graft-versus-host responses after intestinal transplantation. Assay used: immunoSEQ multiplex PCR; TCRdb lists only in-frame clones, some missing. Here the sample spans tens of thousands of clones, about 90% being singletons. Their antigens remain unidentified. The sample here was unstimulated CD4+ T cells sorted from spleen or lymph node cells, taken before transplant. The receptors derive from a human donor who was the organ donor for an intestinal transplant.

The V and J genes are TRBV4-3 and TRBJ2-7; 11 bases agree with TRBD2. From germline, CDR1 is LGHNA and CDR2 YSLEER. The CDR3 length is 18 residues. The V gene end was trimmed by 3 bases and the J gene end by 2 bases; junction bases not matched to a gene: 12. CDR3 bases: TGCGCCAGCAGCCAGGACCACCAGACTAGCGGGGCAACCTACGAGCAGTACTTC. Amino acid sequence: CASSQDHQTSGATYEQYF.

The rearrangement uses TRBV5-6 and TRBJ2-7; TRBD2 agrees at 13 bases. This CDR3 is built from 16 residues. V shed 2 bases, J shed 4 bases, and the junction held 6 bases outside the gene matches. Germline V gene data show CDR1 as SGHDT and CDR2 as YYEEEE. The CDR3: CASSFSATSGRYEQYF. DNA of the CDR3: TGTGCCAGCAGCTTTTCAGCGACTAGCGGGAGGTACGAGCAGTACTTC. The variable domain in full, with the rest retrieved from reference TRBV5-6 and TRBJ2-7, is DAGVTQSPTHLIKTRGQQVTLRCSPKSGHDTVSWYQQALGQGPQFIFQYYEEEERQRGNFPDRFSGHQFPNYSSELNVNALLLGDSALYLCASSFSATSGRYEQYFGPGTRLTVT.

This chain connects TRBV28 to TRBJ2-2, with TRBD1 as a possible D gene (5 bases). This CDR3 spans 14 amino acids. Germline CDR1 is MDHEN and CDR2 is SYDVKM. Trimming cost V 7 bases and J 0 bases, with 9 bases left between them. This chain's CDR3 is CASMGHSNTGELFF. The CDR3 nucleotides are TGTGCCAGCATGGGGCATTCGAACACCGGGGAGCTGTTTTTT.

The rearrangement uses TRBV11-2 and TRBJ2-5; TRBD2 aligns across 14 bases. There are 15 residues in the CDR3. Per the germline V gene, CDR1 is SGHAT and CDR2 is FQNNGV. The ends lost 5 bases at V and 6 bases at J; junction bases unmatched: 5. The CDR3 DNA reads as TGTGCCAGCAGCCCGGGACTAGCGGGAGCCAAGACCCAGTACTTC. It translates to CASSPGLAGAKTQYF.

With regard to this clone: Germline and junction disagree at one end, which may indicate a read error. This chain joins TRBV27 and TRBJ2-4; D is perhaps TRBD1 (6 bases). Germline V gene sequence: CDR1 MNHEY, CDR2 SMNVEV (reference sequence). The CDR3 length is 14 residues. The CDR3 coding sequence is TGTGCCAGCAGTTCCCGATGGGGGCAAAACGTTCAGTACTTC. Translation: CASSSRWGQNVQYF.

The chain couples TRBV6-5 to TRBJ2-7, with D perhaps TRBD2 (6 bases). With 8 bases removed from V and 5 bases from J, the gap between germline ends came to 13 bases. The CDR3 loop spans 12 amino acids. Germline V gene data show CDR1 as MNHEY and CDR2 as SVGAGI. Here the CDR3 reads CASLSGVNEQYF. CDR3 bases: TGTGCCAGCCTTTCGGGAGTCAACGAGCAGTACTTC.

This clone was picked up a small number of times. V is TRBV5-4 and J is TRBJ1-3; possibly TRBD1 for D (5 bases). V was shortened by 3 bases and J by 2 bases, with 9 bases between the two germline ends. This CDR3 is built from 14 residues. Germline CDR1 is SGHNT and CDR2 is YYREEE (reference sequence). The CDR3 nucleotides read TGTGCCAGCAGCTCTGGGGGAGCTGGAAACACCATATATTTT. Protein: CASSSGGAGNTIYF.

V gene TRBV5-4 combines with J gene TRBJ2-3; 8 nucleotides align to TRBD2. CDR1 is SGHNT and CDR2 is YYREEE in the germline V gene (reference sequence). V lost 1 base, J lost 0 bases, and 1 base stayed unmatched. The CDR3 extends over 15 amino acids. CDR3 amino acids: CASSLSSGSTDTQYF. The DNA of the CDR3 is TGTGCCAGCAGCTTGTCTAGCGGGAGCACAGATACGCAGTATTTT.

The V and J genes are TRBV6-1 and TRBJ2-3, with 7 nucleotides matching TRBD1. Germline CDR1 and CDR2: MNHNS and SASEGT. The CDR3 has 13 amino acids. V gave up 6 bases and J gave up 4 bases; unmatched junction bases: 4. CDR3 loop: CASRGDRADTQYF. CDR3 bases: TGTGCCAGCAGGGGGGACAGAGCAGATACGCAGTATTTT.

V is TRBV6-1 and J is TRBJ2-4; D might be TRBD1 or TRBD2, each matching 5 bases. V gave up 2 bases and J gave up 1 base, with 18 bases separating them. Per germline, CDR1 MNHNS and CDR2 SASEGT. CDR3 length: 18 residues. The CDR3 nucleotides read TGTGCCAGCAGTGAAAGACCGTTAGGCAGGGAGGCCAAAAACATTCAGTACTTC. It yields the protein CASSERPLGREAKNIQYF.

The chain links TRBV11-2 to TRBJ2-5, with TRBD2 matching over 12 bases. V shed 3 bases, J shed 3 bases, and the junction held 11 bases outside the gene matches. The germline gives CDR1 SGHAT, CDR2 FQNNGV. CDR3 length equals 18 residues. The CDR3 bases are TGTGCCAGCAGCTTCCTAACAAGGACTAGCGGGATCGAAGAGACCCAGTACTTC. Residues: CASSFLTRTSGIEETQYF.

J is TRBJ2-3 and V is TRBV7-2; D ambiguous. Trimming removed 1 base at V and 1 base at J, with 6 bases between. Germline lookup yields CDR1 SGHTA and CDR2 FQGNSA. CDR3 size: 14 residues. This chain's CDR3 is CASSLGPRTDTQYF. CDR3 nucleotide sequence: TGTGCCAGCAGCTTAGGACCACGCACAGATACGCAGTATTTT. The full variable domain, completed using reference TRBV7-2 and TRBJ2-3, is GAGVSQSPSNKVTEKGKDVELRCDPISGHTALYWYRQSLGQGLEFLIYFQGNSAPDKSGLPSDRFSAERTGGSVSTLTIQRTQQEDSAVYLCASSLGPRTDTQYFGPGTRLTVL.

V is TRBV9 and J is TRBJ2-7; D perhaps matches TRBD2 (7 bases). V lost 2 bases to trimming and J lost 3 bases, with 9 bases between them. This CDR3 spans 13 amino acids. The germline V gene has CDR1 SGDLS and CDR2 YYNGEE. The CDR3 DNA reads TGTGCCAGCAGCGTGGGGGGGCTCTACGAGCAGTACTTC. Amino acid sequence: CASSVGGLYEQYF.

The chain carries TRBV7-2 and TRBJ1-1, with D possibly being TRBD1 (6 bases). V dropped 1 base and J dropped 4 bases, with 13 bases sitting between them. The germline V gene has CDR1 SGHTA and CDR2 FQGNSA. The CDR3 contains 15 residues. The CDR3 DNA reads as TGTGCCAGCAGCTTAGTGGGGGGGCGCGGCACTGAAGCTTTCTTT. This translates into CASSLVGGRGTEAFF.

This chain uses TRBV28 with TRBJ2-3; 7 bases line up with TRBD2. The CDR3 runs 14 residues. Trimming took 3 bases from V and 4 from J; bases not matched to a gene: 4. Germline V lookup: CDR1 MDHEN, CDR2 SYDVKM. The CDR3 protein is CASSLGGEADTQYF. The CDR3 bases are TGTGCCAGCAGTTTGGGGGGGGAGGCAGATACGCAGTATTTT. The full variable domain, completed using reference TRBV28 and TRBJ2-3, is DVKVTQSSRYLVKRTGEKVFLECVQDMDHENMFWYRQDPGLGLRLIYFSYDVKMKEKGDIPEGYSVSREKKERFSLILESASTNQTSMYLCASSLGGEADTQYFGPGTRLTVL.